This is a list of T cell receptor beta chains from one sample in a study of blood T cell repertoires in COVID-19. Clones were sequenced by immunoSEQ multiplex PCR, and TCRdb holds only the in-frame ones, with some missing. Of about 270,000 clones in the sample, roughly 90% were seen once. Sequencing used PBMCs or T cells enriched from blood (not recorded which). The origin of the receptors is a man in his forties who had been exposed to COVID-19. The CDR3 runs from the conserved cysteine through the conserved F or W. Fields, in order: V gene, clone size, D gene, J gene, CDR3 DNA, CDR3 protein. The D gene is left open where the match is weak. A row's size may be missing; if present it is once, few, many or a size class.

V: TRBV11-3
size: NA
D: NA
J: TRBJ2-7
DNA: TGTGCCAGCAGCTTGGAACTCTCCAAGGGGGAGCAGTACTTC
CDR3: CASSLELSKGEQYF

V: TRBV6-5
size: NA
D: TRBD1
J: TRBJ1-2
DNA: TGTGCCAGCAGTCCCGGGACAGAGGGGTATGGCTACACCTTC
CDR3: CASSPGTEGYGYTF

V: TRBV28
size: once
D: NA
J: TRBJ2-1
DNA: TGTGCCAGCAGTTTCAGCAGGGCGAAACCTAACAATGAGCAGTTCTTC
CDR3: CASSFSRAKPNNEQFF

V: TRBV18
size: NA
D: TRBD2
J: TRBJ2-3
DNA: TGTGCCAGCTCAAACTCCGGGGGGAGCACAGATACGCAGTATTTT
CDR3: CASSNSGGSTDTQYF

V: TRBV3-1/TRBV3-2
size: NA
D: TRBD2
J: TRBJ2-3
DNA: TGTGCCAGCAGCCAGGGGAGGGGTACGCAGTATTTT
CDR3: CASSQGRGTQYF

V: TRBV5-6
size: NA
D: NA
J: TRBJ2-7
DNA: TGTGCCAGCAGCTTCCAGGCCTCCTACGAGCAGTACTTC
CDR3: CASSFQASYEQYF

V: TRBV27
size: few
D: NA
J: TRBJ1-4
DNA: TGTGCCAGCAGTTTAAGGGGAAGCAGCTATGAAAAACTGTTTTTT
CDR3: CASSLRGSSYEKLFF

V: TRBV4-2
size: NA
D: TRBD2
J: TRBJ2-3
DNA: TGTGCCAGCAGCCAAGATCCTGGACTAGCGGGAGGGCCTACCACAGATACGCAGTATTTT
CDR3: CASSQDPGLAGGPTTDTQYF

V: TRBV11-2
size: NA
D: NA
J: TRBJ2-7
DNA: TGTGCCAGCAGCTTAGGACTGACGAGCTCCTACGAGCAGTACTTC
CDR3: CASSLGLTSSYEQYF

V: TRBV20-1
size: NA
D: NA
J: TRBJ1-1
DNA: TGCAGTGCTAGTTCTGCAGGTTTTGAGGCTTTCTTT
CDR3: CSASSAGFEAFF

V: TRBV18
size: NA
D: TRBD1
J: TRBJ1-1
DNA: TGTGCCAGCTCACCTTTGGACAGGGAAGCTTTCTTT
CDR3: CASSPLDREAFF

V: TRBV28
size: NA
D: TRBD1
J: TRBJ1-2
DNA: TGTGCCAGCTCTGGGGACAGGGGGCTCGGCTACACCTTC
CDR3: CASSGDRGLGYTF

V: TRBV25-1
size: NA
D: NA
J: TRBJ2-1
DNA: TGTGCCAGCAGTGAATATAGACGGGAGTACGACAATGAGCAGTTCTTC
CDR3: CASSEYRREYDNEQFF

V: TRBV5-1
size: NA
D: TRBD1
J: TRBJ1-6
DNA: TGCGCCAGCAGCACAGGGACAGACTATAATTCACCCCTCCACTTT
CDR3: CASSTGTDYNSPLHF